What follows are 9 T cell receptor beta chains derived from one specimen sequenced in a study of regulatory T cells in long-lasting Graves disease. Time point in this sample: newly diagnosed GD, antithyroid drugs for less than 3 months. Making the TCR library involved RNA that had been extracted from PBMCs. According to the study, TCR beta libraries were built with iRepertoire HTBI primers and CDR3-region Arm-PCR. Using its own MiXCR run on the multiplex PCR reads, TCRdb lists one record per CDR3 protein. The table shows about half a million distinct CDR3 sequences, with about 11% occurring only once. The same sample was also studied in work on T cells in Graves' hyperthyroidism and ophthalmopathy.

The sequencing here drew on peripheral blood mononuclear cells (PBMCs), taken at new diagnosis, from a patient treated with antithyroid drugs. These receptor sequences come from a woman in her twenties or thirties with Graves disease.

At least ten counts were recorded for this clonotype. The CDR3 region has the DNA TGTGCCAGCAGCGCGACAGGGGGAGACTACGAGCAGTACTTC. This encodes CASSATGGDYEQYF. The chain uses TRBV7-9 and TRBJ2-7, with 9 bases matching TRBD1. The V and J ends lost 5 bases and 3 bases, in that order; junction bases with no gene match: 5. The germline gives CDR1 SEHNR, CDR2 FQNEAQ (reference sequence). CDR3 size: 14 residues.

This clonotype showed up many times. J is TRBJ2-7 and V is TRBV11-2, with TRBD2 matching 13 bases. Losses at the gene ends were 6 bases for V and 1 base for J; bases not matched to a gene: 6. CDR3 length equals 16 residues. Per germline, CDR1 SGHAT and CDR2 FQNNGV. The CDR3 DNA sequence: TGTGCCAGCAGAACTAGCGGGAGGGCCGGATCCTACGAGCAGTACTTC. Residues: CASRTSGRAGSYEQYF.

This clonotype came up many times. CDR3 coding DNA: TGCAGTGCCGATGGGGGGGGCAGCACCGGGGAGCTGTTTTTT. This encodes CSADGGGSTGELFF. The V and J genes are TRBV20-1 and TRBJ2-2, with a weak D call TRBD2 (7 bases). Trimming pared 6 bases from V and 4 bases from J, leaving 15 bases between. The CDR3 covers 14 residues. CDR1 is DFQATT, CDR2 SNEGSKA, per germline (reference sequence).

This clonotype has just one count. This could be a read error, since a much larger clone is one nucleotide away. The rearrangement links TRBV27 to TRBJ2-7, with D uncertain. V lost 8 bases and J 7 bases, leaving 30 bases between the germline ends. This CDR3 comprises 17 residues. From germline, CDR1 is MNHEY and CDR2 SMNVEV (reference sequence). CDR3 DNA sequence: TGTGCCAGCGGACCTCCGATTCCACACCATTCCTACAATGAGCAGTACTTC. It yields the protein CASGPPIPHHSYNEQYF.

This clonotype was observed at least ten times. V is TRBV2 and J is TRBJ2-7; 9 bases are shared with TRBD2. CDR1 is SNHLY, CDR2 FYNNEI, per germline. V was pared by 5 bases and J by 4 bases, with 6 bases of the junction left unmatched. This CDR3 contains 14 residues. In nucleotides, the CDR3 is TGTGCCAGCAGTCCCCTAGCGGGAACTTACGAGCAGTACTTC. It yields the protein CASSPLAGTYEQYF.

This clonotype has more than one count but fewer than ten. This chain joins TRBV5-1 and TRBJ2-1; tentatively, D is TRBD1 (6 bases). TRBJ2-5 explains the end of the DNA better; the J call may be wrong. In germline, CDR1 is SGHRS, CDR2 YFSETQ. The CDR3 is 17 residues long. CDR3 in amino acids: CASSYLVVSGHEETQYF. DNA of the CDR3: TGCGCCAGCAGTTACCTGGTAGTATCGGGACACGAAGAGACCCAGTACTTC.

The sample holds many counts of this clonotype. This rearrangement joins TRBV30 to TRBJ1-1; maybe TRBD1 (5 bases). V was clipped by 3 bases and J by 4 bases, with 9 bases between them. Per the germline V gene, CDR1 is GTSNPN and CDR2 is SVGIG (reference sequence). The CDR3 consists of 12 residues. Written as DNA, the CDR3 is TGTGCCTGGAGCCTGGGGCTCACTGAAGCTTTCTTT. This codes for CAWSLGLTEAFF.

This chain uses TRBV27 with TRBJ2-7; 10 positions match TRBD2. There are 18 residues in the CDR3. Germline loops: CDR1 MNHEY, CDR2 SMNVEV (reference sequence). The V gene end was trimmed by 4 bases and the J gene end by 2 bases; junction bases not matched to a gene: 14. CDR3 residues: CASSSYGRIAGGPYEQYF. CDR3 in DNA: TGTGCCAGCAGTTCATACGGAAGAATAGCGGGAGGCCCCTACGAGCAGTACTTC.

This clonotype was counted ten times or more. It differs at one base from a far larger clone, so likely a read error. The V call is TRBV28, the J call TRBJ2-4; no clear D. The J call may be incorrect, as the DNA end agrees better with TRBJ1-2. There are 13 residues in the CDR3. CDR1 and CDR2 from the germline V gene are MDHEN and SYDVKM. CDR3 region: CASSLRRTAGYTF. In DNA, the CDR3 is TGTGCCAGCAGTTTACGAAGGACGGCTGGCTACACCTTC.